The rows below give T cell receptor beta chains drawn from one sample of a study of Ad26.COV2.S vaccination and SARS-CoV-2 variants. Assay: immunoSEQ multiplex PCR; the TCRdb copy retains only in-frame clones and omits some. The table includes hundreds of thousands of clones, approximately 88% detected once. Sequenced material: peripheral blood, taken in a trial of Ad26.COV2.S vaccine versus placebo. Receptor source: a person aged 18-65 years who received the Ad26.COV2.S COVID-19 vaccine or a placebo. The CDR3 runs from the conserved cysteine through the conserved F or W. A D gene is named only where the DNA matches it firmly. Part of the rows lack a size; the others show once, few, many or a class for expanded clones.

len: 12
j_gene: TRBJ2-1
abundance: -
v_gene: TRBV6-2/TRBV6-3
d_gene: TRBD2
CDR3aa: CASSYLADEQFF
CDR3nt: TGTGCCAGCAGTTATCTAGCGGATGAGCAGTTCTTC

len: 14
j_gene: TRBJ1-1
abundance: -
v_gene: TRBV18
d_gene: -
CDR3aa: CASSPLPDGTEAFF
CDR3nt: TGTGCCAGCTCACCATTGCCAGACGGCACTGAAGCTTTCTTT

len: 14
j_gene: TRBJ1-4
abundance: -
v_gene: TRBV30
d_gene: -
CDR3aa: CAWLARAPNEKLFF
CDR3nt: TGTGCCTGGCTGGCCAGGGCCCCCAATGAAAAACTGTTTTTT

len: 11
j_gene: TRBJ2-3
abundance: -
v_gene: TRBV12-3/TRBV12-4
d_gene: -
CDR3aa: CASSLVDTQYF
CDR3nt: TGTGCCAGCAGCCTTGTAGATACGCAGTATTTT

len: 15
j_gene: TRBJ2-7
abundance: -
v_gene: TRBV19
d_gene: TRBD1
CDR3aa: CASSFGTGDSYEQYF
CDR3nt: TGTGCCAGTAGTTTCGGGACAGGGGACTCCTACGAGCAGTACTTC

len: 15
j_gene: TRBJ2-7
abundance: -
v_gene: TRBV6-5
d_gene: -
CDR3aa: CASSYSPGNAYEQYF
CDR3nt: TGTGCCAGCAGTTACTCTCCGGGGAACGCGTACGAGCAGTACTTC

len: 19
j_gene: TRBJ1-6
abundance: -
v_gene: TRBV27
d_gene: -
CDR3aa: CASSLSQGSGSSYNSPLHF
CDR3nt: TGTGCCAGCAGTTTATCCCAGGGTTCGGGGAGCTCCTATAATTCACCCCTCCACTTT

len: 14
j_gene: TRBJ2-2
abundance: -
v_gene: TRBV10-3
d_gene: -
CDR3aa: CAISGTANTGELFF
CDR3nt: TGTGCCATCAGTGGGACAGCGAACACCGGGGAGCTGTTTTTT

len: 16
j_gene: TRBJ2-2
abundance: -
v_gene: TRBV3-1/TRBV3-2
d_gene: -
CDR3aa: CASSQDYNGGSGELFF
CDR3nt: TGTGCCAGCAGCCAAGATTATAATGGGGGATCCGGGGAGCTGTTTTTT

len: 14
j_gene: TRBJ1-1
abundance: -
v_gene: TRBV5-1
d_gene: -
CDR3aa: CASSFQGMNTEAFF
CDR3nt: TGCGCCAGCAGCTTCCAGGGGATGAACACTGAAGCTTTCTTT

len: 12
j_gene: TRBJ2-5
abundance: once
v_gene: TRBV29-1
d_gene: -
CDR3aa: CSVVAGGETQYF
CDR3nt: TGCAGCGTTGTCGCTGGGGGCGAGACCCAGTACTTC

len: 16
j_gene: TRBJ2-5
abundance: -
v_gene: TRBV5-6
d_gene: TRBD2
CDR3aa: CASSLFGGRAEETQYF
CDR3nt: TGTGCCAGCAGCTTGTTCGGCGGGAGGGCCGAAGAGACCCAGTACTTC

len: 17
j_gene: TRBJ2-3
abundance: -
v_gene: TRBV7-2
d_gene: TRBD2
CDR3aa: CASSLRLAGRGTDTQYF
CDR3nt: TGTGCCAGCAGCTTAAGACTAGCGGGGAGGGGCACAGATACGCAGTATTTT

len: 13
j_gene: TRBJ2-1
abundance: -
v_gene: TRBV25-1
d_gene: -
CDR3aa: CASSRPTPDEQFF
CDR3nt: TGTGCCAGCAGTCGGCCTACTCCGGATGAGCAGTTCTTC

len: 17
j_gene: TRBJ1-5
abundance: -
v_gene: TRBV18
d_gene: -
CDR3aa: CASSPTPQGINNQPQHF
CDR3nt: TGTGCCAGCTCACCAACCCCCCAGGGGATCAACAATCAGCCCCAGCATTTT

len: 13
j_gene: TRBJ1-4
abundance: -
v_gene: TRBV2
d_gene: -
CDR3aa: CASLIQVNEKLFF
CDR3nt: TGTGCCAGCTTAATACAGGTTAATGAAAAACTGTTTTTT

len: 14
j_gene: TRBJ1-1
abundance: few
v_gene: TRBV10-1
d_gene: -
CDR3aa: CASSDGQLSTEAFF
CDR3nt: TGCGCCAGCAGTGACGGACAGCTATCGACTGAAGCTTTCTTT

len: 15
j_gene: TRBJ1-2
abundance: -
v_gene: TRBV3-1/TRBV3-2
d_gene: -
CDR3aa: CASSQIKRGVYGYTF
CDR3nt: TGTGCCAGCAGCCAGATTAAGCGAGGGGTCTATGGCTACACCTTC

len: 14
j_gene: TRBJ1-1
abundance: -
v_gene: TRBV7-9
d_gene: -
CDR3aa: CASSLSQGSTEAFF
CDR3nt: TGTGCCAGCAGCTTGAGTCAGGGGAGCACTGAAGCTTTCTTT

len: 14
j_gene: TRBJ2-3
abundance: -
v_gene: TRBV30
d_gene: -
CDR3aa: CAWRDTGGTDTQYF
CDR3nt: TGTGCCTGGAGGGATACGGGAGGCACAGATACGCAGTATTTT

len: 13
j_gene: TRBJ2-7
abundance: -
v_gene: TRBV7-9
d_gene: -
CDR3aa: CASSQGQYYEQYF
CDR3nt: TGTGCCAGCAGCCAAGGACAATACTACGAGCAGTACTTC

len: 15
j_gene: TRBJ2-1
abundance: -
v_gene: TRBV19
d_gene: TRBD1
CDR3aa: CASRTQGALVNEQFF
CDR3nt: TGTGCCAGTAGAACACAGGGGGCTCTTGTCAATGAGCAGTTCTTC

len: 13
j_gene: TRBJ2-1
abundance: -
v_gene: TRBV6-5
d_gene: -
CDR3aa: CASSPDVYNEQFF
CDR3nt: TGTGCCAGCAGCCCGGACGTATACAATGAGCAGTTCTTC

len: 15
j_gene: TRBJ2-7
abundance: -
v_gene: TRBV4-3
d_gene: -
CDR3aa: CASSLRDGGPYEQYF
CDR3nt: TGCGCCAGCAGCCTCCGGGACGGGGGGCCCTACGAGCAGTACTTC

len: 12
j_gene: TRBJ1-5
abundance: -
v_gene: TRBV19
d_gene: -
CDR3aa: CASSGSNQPQHF
CDR3nt: TGTGCCAGTAGTGGTAGCAATCAGCCCCAGCATTTT

len: 15
j_gene: TRBJ1-4
abundance: -
v_gene: TRBV3-1/TRBV3-2
d_gene: TRBD1
CDR3aa: CASSQGDRDDEKLFF
CDR3nt: TGTGCCAGCAGCCAAGGCGACAGGGATGATGAAAAACTGTTTTTT

len: 13
j_gene: TRBJ2-2
abundance: -
v_gene: TRBV7-3
d_gene: -
CDR3aa: CASSSGLTGELFF
CDR3nt: TGTGCCAGCAGCTCAGGGTTAACCGGGGAGCTGTTTTTT

len: 10
j_gene: TRBJ2-1
abundance: -
v_gene: TRBV7-9
d_gene: TRBD2
CDR3aa: CALDSGLELF
CDR3nt: TGTGCCCTAGATAGTGGACTAGAACTCTTC

len: 17
j_gene: TRBJ2-6
abundance: -
v_gene: TRBV19
d_gene: TRBD1
CDR3aa: CASSILGQISGANVLTF
CDR3nt: TGTGCCAGTAGTATACTGGGACAGATCTCTGGGGCCAACGTCCTGACTTTC

len: 15
j_gene: TRBJ2-7
abundance: -
v_gene: TRBV4-1
d_gene: -
CDR3aa: CASSQITSDPYEQYF
CDR3nt: TGCGCCAGCAGCCAAATTACTTCTGACCCCTACGAGCAGTACTTC

len: 16
j_gene: TRBJ2-4
abundance: -
v_gene: TRBV5-4
d_gene: TRBD1
CDR3aa: CASSPGQVLAKNIQYF
CDR3nt: TGTGCCAGCAGCCCTGGACAGGTCCTAGCCAAAAACATTCAGTACTTC

len: 14
j_gene: TRBJ1-4
abundance: -
v_gene: TRBV3-1/TRBV3-2
d_gene: -
CDR3aa: CASSQFEGNEKLFF
CDR3nt: TGTGCCAGCAGCCAATTCGAGGGTAATGAAAAACTGTTTTTT

len: 14
j_gene: TRBJ2-7
abundance: -
v_gene: TRBV5-8
d_gene: TRBD1
CDR3aa: CASSDGTGEDEQYF
CDR3nt: TGTGCCAGCTCGGACGGGACAGGTGAAGACGAGCAGTACTTC

len: 14
j_gene: TRBJ2-1
abundance: once
v_gene: TRBV30
d_gene: TRBD2
CDR3aa: CAWGWERDHNEQFF
CDR3nt: TGTGCCTGGGGGTGGGAGCGGGACCACAATGAGCAGTTCTTC